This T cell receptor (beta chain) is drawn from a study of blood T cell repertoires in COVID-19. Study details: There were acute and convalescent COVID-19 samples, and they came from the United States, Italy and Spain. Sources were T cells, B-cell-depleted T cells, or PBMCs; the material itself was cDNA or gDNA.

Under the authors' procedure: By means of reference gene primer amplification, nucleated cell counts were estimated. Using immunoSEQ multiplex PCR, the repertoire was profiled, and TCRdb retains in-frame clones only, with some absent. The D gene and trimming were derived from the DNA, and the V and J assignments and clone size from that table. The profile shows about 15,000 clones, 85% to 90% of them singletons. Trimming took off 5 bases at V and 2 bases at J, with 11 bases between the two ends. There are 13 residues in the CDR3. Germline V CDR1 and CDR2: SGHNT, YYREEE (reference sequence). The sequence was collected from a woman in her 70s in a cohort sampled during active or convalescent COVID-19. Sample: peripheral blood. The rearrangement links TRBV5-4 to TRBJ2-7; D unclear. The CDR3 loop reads CASSDRDTYEQYF. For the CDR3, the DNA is TGTGCCAGCAGTGATCGAGACACCTACGAGCAGTACTTC.